Listed below are T cell receptor beta chains from one sample, sequenced in a study of Graves' ophthalmopathy and Graves' hyperthyroidism. TCRdb re-derived calls from the multiplex PCR reads in MiXCR, one entry per CDR3 protein. The sample yields 300,000 to 450,000 distinct CDR3 sequences, roughly a sixth seen once. The sequenced sample was peripheral blood. Receptor source: an adult woman with stable Graves' hyperthyroidism. Both conserved end residues are part of each CDR3. Each record gives: V gene, CDR3 length, J gene, CDR3 protein.

v_gene: TRBV9; len: 15; j_gene: TRBJ2-7; CDR3aa: CASSVGREGTYEQYF
v_gene: TRBV6-5; len: 13; j_gene: TRBJ2-5; CDR3aa: CASSQGNQETQYF
v_gene: TRBV15; len: 13; j_gene: TRBJ1-2; CDR3aa: CATSREDGYGYTF
v_gene: TRBV10-3; len: 14; j_gene: TRBJ2-7; CDR3aa: CAISSPTSPWEQYF
v_gene: TRBV15; len: 13; j_gene: TRBJ2-7; CDR3aa: CATSREPVSEQYF
v_gene: TRBV30; len: 13; j_gene: TRBJ2-5; CDR3aa: CAGRALGRETQYF
v_gene: TRBV28; len: 14; j_gene: TRBJ2-7; CDR3aa: CASSPGTLGLKQYF
v_gene: TRBV28; len: 14; j_gene: TRBJ1-6; CDR3aa: CATNQGVGNSPLHF
v_gene: TRBV12-3/TRBV12-4; len: 13; j_gene: TRBJ2-1; CDR3aa: CASGRAAYNEQFF
v_gene: TRBV6-5; len: 14; j_gene: TRBJ1-1; CDR3aa: CASSYYQGHTEAFF
v_gene: TRBV28; len: 16; j_gene: TRBJ2-1; CDR3aa: CASSSPSGVGYNEQFF
v_gene: TRBV12-3/TRBV12-4; len: 14; j_gene: TRBJ2-7; CDR3aa: CASSRGTGGYEQYF
v_gene: TRBV25-1; len: 13; j_gene: TRBJ1-2; CDR3aa: CASSDQFNYGYTF